This T cell receptor (beta chain) was found in a study of T cell responses to AZD1222 COVID-19 vaccine. About the research overall: Second-dose schedules of about 4 or about 12 weeks were combined.

This CDR3 comprises 15 residues. The V end lost 1 base, the J end lost 4 bases, and 14 bases lay between the germline ends. CDR1 and CDR2 from the germline V gene are SGHDT and YYEEEE. Study outcomes and limitations: Among the donors, most were white British and more were female, and clonal diversity was possibly underestimated. The study identified only five or six AZD1222 recipients as seropositive at baseline.

Only in-frame clones appear in the TCRdb table, and some are missing; sequencing was by immunoSEQ multiplex PCR. The sample holds about 130,000 clones, about 86% seen once. Of note for this clone: Its specificity is unknown.

Sequenced material: peripheral blood, taken on day 0 of AZD1222 vaccination. The receptor comes from an adult in good health. The V and J genes are TRBV5-6 and TRBJ1-2, with D possibly being TRBD1 (5 bases). In DNA, the CDR3 is TGTGCCAGCAGCTTGAAGGGCAGGGCGGGCTATGGCTACACCTTC. Amino acid sequence: CASSLKGRAGYGYTF.